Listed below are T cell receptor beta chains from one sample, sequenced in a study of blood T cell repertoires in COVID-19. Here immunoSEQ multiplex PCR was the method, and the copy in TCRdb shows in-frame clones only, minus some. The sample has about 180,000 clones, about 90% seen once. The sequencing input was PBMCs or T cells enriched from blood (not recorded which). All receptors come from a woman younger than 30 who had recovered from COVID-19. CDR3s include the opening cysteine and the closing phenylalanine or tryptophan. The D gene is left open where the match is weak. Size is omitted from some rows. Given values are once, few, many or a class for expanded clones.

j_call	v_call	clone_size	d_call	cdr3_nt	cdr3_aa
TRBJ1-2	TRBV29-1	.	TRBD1	TGCAGCGCGGACGAGGGGGCGAACTATGGCTACACCTTC	CSADEGANYGYTF
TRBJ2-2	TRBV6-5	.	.	TGTGCCAGCAGTTACTCGAATAGCGCAGGGGAGCTGTTTTTT	CASSYSNSAGELFF
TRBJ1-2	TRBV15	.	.	TGTGCCACCAGCAGAGATCACGTCGGGGATGGCTACACCTTC	CATSRDHVGDGYTF
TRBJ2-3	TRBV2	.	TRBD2	TGTGCCAGCAGTGAATGGGGACTAGCGGGGTTCGACAGCACAGATACGCAGTATTTT	CASSEWGLAGFDSTDTQYF
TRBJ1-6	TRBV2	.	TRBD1	TGTGCCAGCAGGGGACAGGGCGGTTCACCCCTCCACTTT	CASRGQGGSPLHF
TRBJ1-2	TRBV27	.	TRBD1	TGTGCCAGCAGTGACCAATCACCCACGGGGACAGCGAACCGATATGGCTACACCTTC	CASSDQSPTGTANRYGYTF
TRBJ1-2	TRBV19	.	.	TGTGCCAGTAGTAAGTCAGGTACCATCTATGGCTACACCTTC	CASSKSGTIYGYTF
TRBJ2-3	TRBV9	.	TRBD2	TGTGCCAGCAGCGCCACTCTGGGAGCGGGGGGTAGCACAGATACGCAGTATTTT	CASSATLGAGGSTDTQYF
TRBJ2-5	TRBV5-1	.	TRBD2	TGCGCCAGCAGCTTGGAGAGTAGCGGGGGACAAGAGACCCAGTACTTC	CASSLESSGGQETQYF
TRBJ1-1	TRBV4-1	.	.	TGCGCCAGCAGCCAAGAACCGCAGGTGATGAACACTGAAGCTTTCTTT	CASSQEPQVMNTEAFF
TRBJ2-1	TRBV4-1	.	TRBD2	TGCGCCAGCAGCCAAGGAAGCGGGGGGTCTTACAATGAGCAGTTCTTC	CASSQGSGGSYNEQFF
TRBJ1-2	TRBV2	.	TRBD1	TGTGCCAGCAGTGAAGGGACAGGGAGGTATGGCTACACCTTC	CASSEGTGRYGYTF
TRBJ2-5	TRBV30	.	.	TGTGCCTGGAGTGTTAGTAGCCGGCTAGCCCCCGAGACCCAGTACTTC	CAWSVSSRLAPETQYF
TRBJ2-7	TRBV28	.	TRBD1	TGTGCCAGCAGTTCCCCCAGGGGGAACTCCTACGAGCAGTACTTC	CASSSPRGNSYEQYF
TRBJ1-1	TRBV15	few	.	TGTGCCACCAGCAGAGTGAGGGGGGGGTTCGGGAACACTGAAGCTTTCTTT	CATSRVRGGFGNTEAFF
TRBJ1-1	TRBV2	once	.	TGTGCCAGCAGGACGGGGGGGAACACTGAAGCTTTCTTT	CASRTGGNTEAFF
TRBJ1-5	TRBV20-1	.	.	TGCAGTGCTAGTGAGATCGGCAGGGTAGAAGTTCAGCCCCAGCATTTT	CSASEIGRVEVQPQHF
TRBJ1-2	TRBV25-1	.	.	TGTGCCAGCAGGAGGTTAACTGGACAATACTACGGCTACACCTTC	CASRRLTGQYYGYTF
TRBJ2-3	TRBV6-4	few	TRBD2	TGTGCCAGCAGTTCTAGCGGGGGCACAGATACGCAGTATTTT	CASSSSGGTDTQYF
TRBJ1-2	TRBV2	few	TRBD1	TGTGCCAGCAGTGAAGCGGGGACAGAAACTTTCTATGGCTACACCTTC	CASSEAGTETFYGYTF
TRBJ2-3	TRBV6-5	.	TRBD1	TGTGCCAGCAGACAGGGGGGCACAGATACGCAGTATTTT	CASRQGGTDTQYF
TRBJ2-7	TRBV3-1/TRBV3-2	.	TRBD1	TGTGCCAGCAGCCAGGGACAGGGGGAGGCGGGAGTCCACGAGCAGTACTTC	CASSQGQGEAGVHEQYF
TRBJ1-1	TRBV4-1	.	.	TGCGCCAGCAGCCAAGCGCCCAGTGGCCAAGTGAACACTGAAGCTTTCTTT	CASSQAPSGQVNTEAFF